This paragraph reports one T cell receptor beta chain. Its antigen remains unknown. These data come from a study of identical twins. Study-wide points: Within cord blood, abundant beta clonotypes carried fewer insertions, but memory repertoires showed no such trend. Rather than following the same donors, the conclusions depended on cross-sectional statistical analysis.

The CDR3 totals 15 residues. V was shortened by 3 bases and J by 4 bases, with 16 bases between the two germline ends. Germline CDR1 reads SGHKS; CDR2 reads YYEKEE (reference sequence). Every sampled donor was Caucasian and healthy. Unique molecular identifiers were present on the cDNA, which also gained a universal primer site by template switching. MiXCR, run by TCRdb on the 5' RACE reads, gives a single entry per CDR3 protein. This table has more than 1.5 million distinct CDR3 sequences, more than 30% appearing once. The sample comprised cord blood. The rearrangement uses TRBV5-5 and TRBJ1-2, with a weak D call TRBD1 (6 bases). This clonotype originated in a newborn girl in good health. CDR3 coding DNA: TGTGCCAGCAGCTCCACACAGGGAATACCCTATGGCTACACCTTC. It specifies CASSSTQGIPYGYTF.